This passage covers 4 T cell receptor beta chains from one sample sequenced in a study of blood T cell repertoires in COVID-19. This table comes from immunoSEQ multiplex PCR, and its TCRdb copy is limited to in-frame clones, with some not included. This repertoire shows some 120,000 clones, around 85% found once; its top ten account for around 4.2%. The sequencing input was peripheral blood. The receptors were gathered from a man in his sixties with acute or convalescent COVID-19.

This clone was counted a few times. The V and J genes are TRBV11-3 and TRBJ2-2; 7 bases align to TRBD2. The ends lost 8 bases at V and 0 bases at J; junction bases unmatched: 3. This CDR3 region has 14 residues. CDR1 and CDR2 from the germline V gene are SGHNT and YENEEA. CDR3 protein: CASGAGANTGELFF. For the CDR3, the DNA is TGTGCCAGCGGGGCGGGGGCGAACACCGGGGAGCTGTTTTTT.

V and J are TRBV5-1 and TRBJ2-1; D perhaps matches TRBD2 (6 bases). Germline V gene data show CDR1 as SGHRS and CDR2 as YFSETQ. V was trimmed by 3 bases and J by 0 bases, leaving 13 bases between them. CDR3 length equals 16 residues. This chain's CDR3 is CASSSGLLSSYNEQFF. DNA of the CDR3: TGCGCCAGCAGCTCGGGACTTCTGAGCTCCTACAATGAGCAGTTCTTC.

The chain couples TRBV14 to TRBJ2-7; no definite D call. CDR1 SGHDN and CDR2 FVKESK come from the germline V gene. This CDR3 spans 16 amino acids. Trimming took 3 bases from V and 3 from J, leaving 18 bases between them. The CDR3 here is CASSQGSDPSLYEQYF. The DNA for the CDR3 is TGTGCCAGCAGCCAGGGCTCCGACCCTTCCCTCTACGAGCAGTACTTC.

This clone was detected once. The chain combines TRBV6-5 with TRBJ1-4, with 11 bases lining up with TRBD1. Per the germline V gene, CDR1 is MNHEY and CDR2 is SVGAGI. Losses at the gene ends were 4 bases for V and 8 bases for J; bases not matched to a gene: 3. The length of the CDR3 is 14 residues. The CDR3 DNA reads TGTGCCAGCAGTTCCGGGACAGGGGGAGAAAAACTGTTTTTT. It translates to CASSSGTGGEKLFF.